These T cell receptor beta chains were read from a single sample in a study of blood T cell repertoires in COVID-19. Sequencing was performed with immunoSEQ multiplex PCR; in TCRdb, only in-frame clones are kept and a portion is missing. The data show 200,000 to 250,000 clones, more than 75% seen once. Sequenced sample: peripheral blood. These receptor sequences come from a man aged 45-65 years with COVID-19, enrolled during active disease. Both conserved end residues are part of each CDR3. The D gene is left open where the match is weak. The listing skips clone size in some rows; elsewhere it reads once, few, many or a size class.

cdr3_nt | cdr3_aa | v_call | d_call | j_call | clone_size
TGTGCCAGCAGTAAAAAGCAATATGGCTACACCTTC | CASSKKQYGYTF | TRBV12-3/TRBV12-4 | NA | TRBJ1-2 | NA
TGTGCCAGCAGTAACTCGGTAACAGGGGTTAGGACTGAAGCTTTCTTT | CASSNSVTGVRTEAFF | TRBV28 | TRBD1 | TRBJ1-1 | NA
TGTGCCAGCAGCGTAGCGACATTAGCGGGAGACCAGTTCTTC | CASSVATLAGDQFF | TRBV7-2 | TRBD2 | TRBJ2-1 | NA
TGTGCCAGCAGCCGGGACAGCCAAAACGATGAGCAGTTCTTC | CASSRDSQNDEQFF | TRBV18 | TRBD1 | TRBJ2-1 | NA
TGTGCCACCAGTGATTTATACGGGATTGCTCGCAATCAGCCCCAGCATTTT | CATSDLYGIARNQPQHF | TRBV24-1 | NA | TRBJ1-5 | NA
TGTGCCAGCAGCGAGAACAGGGGGACGCAGTATTTT | CASSENRGTQYF | TRBV6-5 | TRBD1 | TRBJ2-3 | NA
TGTGCCAGCAGCTCTCGCCGGGACAGCATTGGGGAGCAGTACTTC | CASSSRRDSIGEQYF | TRBV7-9 | TRBD1 | TRBJ2-7 | once
TGCGCCAGCAGCCAACTCGGACAGGACCAAGAGACCCAGTACTTC | CASSQLGQDQETQYF | TRBV4-1 | TRBD1 | TRBJ2-5 | NA
TGTGCCAGCAGCTTAGATCCCAGGGGGTCCACAGATACGCAGTATTTT | CASSLDPRGSTDTQYF | TRBV7-9 | TRBD1 | TRBJ2-3 | NA
TGTGCCAGCAGCGTAGAGGACAGTAACTATGGCTACACCTTC | CASSVEDSNYGYTF | TRBV9 | NA | TRBJ1-2 | once
TGTGCCAGCAGTCCTCTAGCGGGAGGTTTCTACGAGCAGTACTTC | CASSPLAGGFYEQYF | TRBV6-5 | TRBD2 | TRBJ2-7 | NA
TGTGCCAGCAGCTCGCAGGGTCTGGGGGGGGAGACCCAGTACTTC | CASSSQGLGGETQYF | TRBV11-2 | TRBD2 | TRBJ2-5 | NA
TGTGCCAGCAGCTCCCGCGGGACGCAGTACTTC | CASSSRGTQYF | TRBV11-2 | NA | TRBJ2-7 | once
TGTGCCAGTAGTATAGGTCGGCAGGGAGGGACTGAAGCTTTCTTT | CASSIGRQGGTEAFF | TRBV19 | NA | TRBJ1-1 | NA
TGTGCCAGCAGCAAGACAGAGATCTCCTACGAGCAGTACTTC | CASSKTEISYEQYF | TRBV21-1 | NA | TRBJ2-7 | NA
TGTGCCAGCAGCTTAGCCCCGGGGTTGGCCAAAAACATTCAGTACTTC | CASSLAPGLAKNIQYF | TRBV7-8 | NA | TRBJ2-4 | NA
TGCGCCAGCAGCTTGGCGGGGTCTTCCAGCTCCTATAATTCACCCCTCCACTTT | CASSLAGSSSSYNSPLHF | TRBV5-1 | NA | TRBJ1-6 | NA
TGTGCCAGCAGCTTAGATATCAGGGCTGGAAACACCATATATTTT | CASSLDIRAGNTIYF | TRBV7-2 | NA | TRBJ1-3 | NA
TGTGCCAGCAGTGAAACTTTGGGTGAGACATGGAACGTGGATACGCAGTATTTT | CASSETLGETWNVDTQYF | TRBV25-1 | NA | TRBJ2-3 | once
TGTGCCAGCAACGTTCTGCAGGGGCTCTACAATGAGCAGTTCTTC | CASNVLQGLYNEQFF | TRBV6-5 | NA | TRBJ2-1 | NA
TGTGCCAGCAGCGTAGTTCAGGGGCCGTCAGAGACCCAGTACTTC | CASSVVQGPSETQYF | TRBV9 | NA | TRBJ2-5 | NA
TGCGCCAGCAGTTCGACGGGACTTTCGAACACTGAAGCTTTCTTT | CASSSTGLSNTEAFF | TRBV5-1 | NA | TRBJ1-1 | NA
TGTGCCAGCAGTGAATGGGGCGAAGAGCAGTACTTC | CASSEWGEEQYF | TRBV6-1 | NA | TRBJ2-7 | NA
TGTGCCAGCAGCGGGACAGCCAGTGGCAACACCATATATTTT | CASSGTASGNTIYF | TRBV9 | NA | TRBJ1-3 | NA
TGTGCCAGCAGCCAATTAGGGAGCGGAGAAACAGATACGCAGTATTTT | CASSQLGSGETDTQYF | TRBV4-2 | NA | TRBJ2-3 | NA
TGTGCCAGCAACCCGGGACAGGCGGTCGGGGAGCTGTTTTTT | CASNPGQAVGELFF | TRBV2 | TRBD1 | TRBJ2-2 | NA
TGTGCCAGCAGTGAACAATCCCCGCTAGCGGGCTCCTACAATGAGCAGTTCTTC | CASSEQSPLAGSYNEQFF | TRBV6-1 | TRBD2 | TRBJ2-1 | NA
TGTGCCAGCAGCCTAAGGTTAGGAGGGACCTACGAGCAGTACTTC | CASSLRLGGTYEQYF | TRBV11-2 | NA | TRBJ2-7 | NA
TGTGCCAGCAGTGAACAGGGTGGGACCCAGCATTTT | CASSEQGGTQHF | TRBV2 | NA | TRBJ1-5 | NA
TGTGCCAGCTCACCACGTCCGGGACAGGGTAACACCGGGGAGCTGTTTTTT | CASSPRPGQGNTGELFF | TRBV18 | TRBD1 | TRBJ2-2 | once
TGTGCCAGCAGCCAAGAAGGACAGGGGGCGCATGGCTACACCTTC | CASSQEGQGAHGYTF | TRBV4-2 | TRBD1 | TRBJ1-2 | NA
TGTGCCAGCAGTGAGGACAGGGGCACTTCGGATACGCAGTATTTT | CASSEDRGTSDTQYF | TRBV2 | TRBD1 | TRBJ2-3 | once
TGTGCCAGCAGCTCCACAAGCTCTGGAAACACCATATATTTT | CASSSTSSGNTIYF | TRBV7-9 | NA | TRBJ1-3 | once
TGTGCCAGCAGTGCCGGGACAGGGACAGAGACCCAGTACTTC | CASSAGTGTETQYF | TRBV6-6 | TRBD1 | TRBJ2-5 | NA
TGCAGCGTTGGCGAGAACACTGAAGCTTTCTTT | CSVGENTEAFF | TRBV29-1 | NA | TRBJ1-1 | NA
TGTGCCAGCAGCCAGAGAACCGGGACTACTCACACAGATACGCAGTATTTT | CASSQRTGTTHTDTQYF | TRBV9 | TRBD2 | TRBJ2-3 | NA
TGTGCCACCAGTGCCCCCGGGACTAGCGGGAAAAATGAGCAGTTCTTC | CATSAPGTSGKNEQFF | TRBV24-1 | TRBD2 | TRBJ2-1 | NA
TGTGCCAGTAGTATCAGGGGACTAGCGGGAGGGAGTATTGAGAATGAGCAGTTCTTC | CASSIRGLAGGSIENEQFF | TRBV19 | TRBD2 | TRBJ2-1 | NA
TGTGCCAGCAGAGACACATCGGGGGGAAGAGCCTACGAGCAGTACTTC | CASRDTSGGRAYEQYF | TRBV25-1 | TRBD2 | TRBJ2-7 | NA
TGTGCCAGCAGCGGCACGGGGGGAACTAATGAAAAACTGTTTTTT | CASSGTGGTNEKLFF | TRBV27 | NA | TRBJ1-4 | NA
TGTGCCAGCAGGCGTCCCGACAGAGACACCGGGGAGCTGTTTTTT | CASRRPDRDTGELFF | TRBV7-2 | NA | TRBJ2-2 | NA
TGTGCCACCAGCCTAGCAGTCCAAGAGACCCAGTACTTC | CATSLAVQETQYF | TRBV15 | NA | TRBJ2-5 | once
TGTGCCTGGACACAGGGATTCGATCAGCCCCAGCATTTT | CAWTQGFDQPQHF | TRBV30 | NA | TRBJ1-5 | NA
TGCGCCAGCAGCCAAGGCCAGGGAAGTAGGCAGCCCCAGCATTTT | CASSQGQGSRQPQHF | TRBV4-1 | NA | TRBJ1-5 | NA
TGTGCCAGCAGCGTAGGACAGGGTGGTAACTATGGCTACACCTTC | CASSVGQGGNYGYTF | TRBV9 | TRBD1 | TRBJ1-2 | NA
TGTGCCAGCAGCGTCGAGTCCGGGACTAGCGGGAGGTTGAACACCGGGGAGCTGTTTTTT | CASSVESGTSGRLNTGELFF | TRBV9 | TRBD2 | TRBJ2-2 | NA
TGTGCCAGCAGTTATCTAGCGGGAGGAGATACGCAGTATTTT | CASSYLAGGDTQYF | TRBV27 | TRBD2 | TRBJ2-3 | many
TGTGCCAGCAATCCTAGCGGGGGGGCCCGAGAGACCCAGTACTTC | CASNPSGGARETQYF | TRBV5-5 | TRBD2 | TRBJ2-5 | NA
TGTGCCAGCAGCCAAGGGAGGGGGCGTAACACTGAAGCTTTCTTT | CASSQGRGRNTEAFF | TRBV3-1/TRBV3-2 | TRBD1 | TRBJ1-1 | once
TGTGCCAGCAGCTTCGAGCCCAACAGGGGGAACACCGGGGAGCTGTTTTTT | CASSFEPNRGNTGELFF | TRBV7-8 | TRBD1 | TRBJ2-2 | NA
TGTGCCAGCAGCAAAGTGGGCAGGGGAGGGAGGGAATCTCCTTATAGCAATCAGCCCCAGCATTTT | CASSKVGRGGRESPYSNQPQHF | TRBV21-1 | NA | TRBJ1-5 | NA
TGTGCCAGCAGCCAAGATGGGGGGGTGGGCTACAATGAGCAGTTCTTC | CASSQDGGVGYNEQFF | TRBV3-1/TRBV3-2 | TRBD2 | TRBJ2-1 | once
TGTGCCAGCAGTCGTACACCAACCTCCTATGGCTACACCTTC | CASSRTPTSYGYTF | TRBV2 | NA | TRBJ1-2 | NA